This record looks at one TCR beta chain sequence and its context. Its specificity is not known. Other DNA sequences in the sample encode the same CDR3. The data stem from a study of beta chain features in type 1 diabetes. Overall study findings and caveats: Researchers report that Type 1 diabetes patients had moderately but significantly shorter TCRB CDR3s across all four CD4+ subsets.

The CDR3 is 13 amino acids. Germline CDR1 LGHNA, CDR2 YSLEER. V was cut by 1 base and J by 2 bases, with 5 bases left in between. TCRB transcripts that were expressed got sequenced, as all of the isolated RNA had been reverse transcribed. Generated by immunoSEQ multiplex PCR, the TCRdb table keeps only in-frame clones and is missing some. The table shows some 330,000 clones, with 10% to 15% occurring only once. Material for sequencing was naive CD4+ T cells from blood. This TCR came from a woman younger than 30 with type 1 diabetes. The J gene is TRBJ1-2, the V gene TRBV4-3; D uncertain. The CDR3 nucleotides are TGCGCCAGCAGCCAAGGGCGGAACTATGGCTACACCTTC. Its protein product is CASSQGRNYGYTF.